One sample yielded the 4 T cell receptor beta chains listed below, sequenced in a study of cytomegalovirus exposure and HLA in healthy donors. Sequencing was performed with immunoSEQ multiplex PCR; in TCRdb, only in-frame clones are kept and a portion is missing. The sample has under 200,000 clones; 95% to 96% are singletons. The sample taken for sequencing was PBMCs. These receptors came from a woman younger than 30 in good health and CMV-seronegative.

The genes are TRBV6-6 and TRBJ2-5; 7 bases fit TRBD2. The CDR3 covers 14 residues. CDR1 MNHNY and CDR2 SVGAGI come from the germline V gene (reference sequence). Trimming cost V 5 bases and J 4 bases; bases outside gene matches: 7. This CDR3 reads CASSLGTTGETQYF. CDR3 nucleotides: TGTGCCAGCAGTCTCGGGACTACTGGAGAGACCCAGTACTTC.

The chain employs TRBV19 and TRBJ1-1, with D possibly TRBD1 on 6 matching bases. V was trimmed by 0 bases and J by 6 bases, leaving 14 bases between them. This CDR3 is 15 amino acids long. Germline assignment: CDR1 LNHDA and CDR2 SQIVND (reference sequence). DNA of the CDR3: TGTGCCAGTAGTATAGATTTGGGGGCGGGCGCTGAAGCTTTCTTT. This sequence encodes CASSIDLGAGAEAFF. The variable domain in full, with the rest retrieved from reference TRBV19 and TRBJ1-1, is DGGITQSPKYLFRKEGQNVTLSCEQNLNHDAMYWYRQDPGQGLRLIYYSQIVNDFQKGDIAEGYSVSREKKESFPLTVTSAQKNPTAFYLCASSIDLGAGAEAFFGQGTRLTVV.

The gene calls are TRBV18 and TRBJ1-3, with D maybe TRBD1 (6 bases). This CDR3 has 17 amino acids. V was cut by 2 bases and J by 0 bases, with 14 bases left in between. Germline V CDR1 and CDR2: KGHSH, LQKENI. DNA of the CDR3: TGTGCCAGCTCACCAGATCAGGGGTTAAGCTCTGGAAACACCATATATTTT. It codes for CASSPDQGLSSGNTIYF.

The chain couples TRBV2 to TRBJ2-6, with TRBD1 as a possible D gene (6 bases). The CDR3 runs 15 residues. Germline CDR1 and CDR2: SNHLY and FYNNEI. The V end was cut by 6 bases, the J end by 4 bases, with 13 bases between. The CDR3 bases are TGTGCCAGCAGCAGAACAGGGACCGGGGCCAACGTCCTGACTTTC. Protein product: CASSRTGTGANVLTF.